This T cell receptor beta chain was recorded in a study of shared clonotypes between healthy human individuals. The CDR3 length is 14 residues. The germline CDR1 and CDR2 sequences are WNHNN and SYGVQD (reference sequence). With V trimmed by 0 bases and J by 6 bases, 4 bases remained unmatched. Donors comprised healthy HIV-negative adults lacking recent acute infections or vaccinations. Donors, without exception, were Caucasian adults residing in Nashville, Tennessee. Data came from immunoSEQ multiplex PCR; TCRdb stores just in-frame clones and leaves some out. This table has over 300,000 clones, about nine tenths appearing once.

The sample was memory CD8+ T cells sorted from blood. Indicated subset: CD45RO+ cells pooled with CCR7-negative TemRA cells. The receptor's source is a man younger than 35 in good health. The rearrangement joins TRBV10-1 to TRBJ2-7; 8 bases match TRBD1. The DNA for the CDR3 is TGCGCCAGCAGTGAGTCGGCAGGGGGCCTCGAGCAGTACTTC. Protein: CASSESAGGLEQYF.